Listed below are T cell receptor beta chains from one sample, sequenced in a study of blood T cell repertoires in COVID-19. Assay used: immunoSEQ multiplex PCR; TCRdb lists only in-frame clones, some missing. The sample includes 90,000 to 120,000 clones, 86% of them seen just once. The material sequenced was PBMCs or T cells enriched from blood (not recorded which). All receptors derive from a woman between 45 and 65 years old who had recovered from COVID-19. CDR3s include the opening cysteine and the closing phenylalanine or tryptophan.

TRBV30	TRBJ2-7	CAWSPHTARTSGGAYEQYF
TRBV28	TRBJ1-4	CASSLGEEKLFF
TRBV5-5	TRBJ2-3	CASSGTSGRAADTQYF
TRBV29-1	TRBJ2-3	CSVVQGTDTQYF
TRBV24-1	TRBJ1-4	CATRPPGQGVTRGEKLFF
TRBV11-3	TRBJ2-3	CASSQGAASTDTQYF
TRBV6-5	TRBJ2-3	CASSWEGVSTDTQYF
TRBV27	TRBJ2-7	CASSTTGTAAYEQYF
TRBV28	TRBJ2-7	CANTGTSGRKHEQYF
TRBV5-6	TRBJ2-3	CASSIDRGDTQYF
TRBV18	TRBJ1-6	CASSPGGNYNSPLHF
TRBV7-9	TRBJ2-1	CASSLSFQGHEQFF
TRBV10-3	TRBJ1-1	CAISESGAEAFF
TRBV27	TRBJ2-7	CASSLQGSSYEQYF
TRBV6-5	TRBJ1-5	CASSVQSSGNQPQHF
TRBV6-2/TRBV6-3	TRBJ2-5	CASSYSAAGPWETQYF
TRBV27	TRBJ1-5	CASSSADRVRNQPQHF
TRBV6-4	TRBJ2-6	CASSAGFGSTGANVLTF
TRBV5-1	TRBJ2-3	CASSRGASTDTQYF
TRBV19	TRBJ2-1	CASRASAMSSEQFF
TRBV2	TRBJ1-1	CASSGRGRNTEAFF
TRBV7-2	TRBJ1-2	CASSSVGGQGFGYTF
TRBV5-5	TRBJ2-7	CASSLGGISYEQYF
TRBV27	TRBJ1-6	CASRTGGPNSPLHF
TRBV2	TRBJ1-2	CASRWTESNYGYTF
TRBV7-6	TRBJ2-3	CASGAVEDTQYF
TRBV19	TRBJ1-6	CASSTGTGRNSPLHF
TRBV7-8	TRBJ1-3	CASSPSGNTIYF
TRBV5-6	TRBJ1-6	CASSGTGQNNSPLHF
TRBV28	TRBJ1-2	CASSLGPPFVGPNYGYTF
TRBV5-4	TRBJ2-3	CASSRTDMDTQYF
TRBV7-8	TRBJ1-5	CASSPNARDQPQHF
TRBV3-1/TRBV3-2	TRBJ2-1	CASSQDESLAGYNEQFF
TRBV19	TRBJ1-1	CASRVDRVRTEAFF
TRBV30	TRBJ1-1	CAWSVILGRGTEAFF
TRBV28	TRBJ1-5	CASTNRNRNQPQHF
TRBV19	TRBJ2-2	CASSSFPNTGELFF
TRBV30	TRBJ2-5	CAWEQVTETQYF
TRBV5-5	TRBJ1-2	CASSPGQHVYGYTF
TRBV7-8	TRBJ2-3	CASSPELATDTQYF
TRBV27	TRBJ1-1	CASRQLGSDTEAFF
TRBV11-2	TRBJ2-3	CASSLGRGTDTQYF